The 27 T cell receptor beta chains reported below all come from one sample, sequenced in a study of blood T cell repertoires in COVID-19. The method was immunoSEQ multiplex PCR; TCRdb's version includes in-frame clones alone and lacks a portion of them. The sample has some 340,000 clones, 87% seen once; the top ten hold over 4%. The sample comprised PBMCs or T cells enriched from blood (not recorded which). The receptors shown here come from a woman aged 30 to 39 who had recovered from COVID-19.

This clone was seen only once. V gene TRBV14 combines with J gene TRBJ1-5; D is unclear. In germline, CDR1 is SGHDN, CDR2 FVKESK. Between the trimmed V and J ends, which lost 3 bases and 5 bases, there was a span of 8 bases. The CDR3 totals 13 residues. The CDR3 loop reads CASSQGEDQPQHF. The CDR3 DNA is TGTGCCAGCAGCCAGGGAGAGGATCAGCCCCAGCATTTT.

As DNA, the CDR3 is TGTGCCAGTAGTATTTCCGCAGGCCGAAACACCATATATTTT. Translation gives CASSISAGRNTIYF. The gene calls are TRBV19 and TRBJ1-3; D is uncertain. Trimming pared 3 bases from V and 5 bases from J, leaving 11 bases between. Germline V lookup: CDR1 LNHDA, CDR2 SQIVND (reference sequence). The length of the CDR3 is 14 residues.

V is TRBV6-5 and J is TRBJ2-1, with 14 bases lining up with TRBD2. Germline CDR1 is MNHEY and CDR2 is SVGAGI. The CDR3 consists of 15 residues. V shed 2 bases and J 10 bases; nucleotides not matched to a gene: 4. The CDR3 DNA reads as TGTGCCAGCAGTTACGGACTAGCGGGGGGAAGGGAGCAGTTCTTC. Amino acids: CASSYGLAGGREQFF.

The chain joins TRBV7-8 to TRBJ2-1, with a possible D match to TRBD2 (5 bases). The germline V and J ends were trimmed by 0 bases and 2 bases, with 17 bases remaining between them. This CDR3 comprises 18 residues. Germline V CDR1 and CDR2: SGHVS, FQNEAQ. This CDR3 is CASSLASDWMEAYNEQFF. The CDR3 nucleotides read TGTGCCAGCAGCTTAGCCTCCGACTGGATGGAGGCCTACAATGAGCAGTTCTTC.

This clone was observed a single time. The chain combines TRBV4-2 with TRBJ1-1; D might be TRBD1 (6 bases). This CDR3 has 15 amino acids. From germline, CDR1 is LGHNA and CDR2 YNFKEQ. The ends were cut back, 4 bases at V and 5 bases at J, with 17 bases in the middle. In DNA, the CDR3 is TGTGCCAGCAGCCGTACGGAGGGGGGGAGGACTGAAGCTTTCTTT. The encoded protein is CASSRTEGGRTEAFF.

The rearrangement joins TRBV28 to TRBJ2-7; a possible D gene is TRBD2 (5 bases). The CDR3 has 14 residues. The V end was cut by 2 bases, the J end by 6 bases, with 14 bases between. Germline loops: CDR1 MDHEN, CDR2 SYDVKM. This chain's CDR3 is CASSLRPGRSEQYF. In DNA form, the CDR3 reads TGTGCCAGCAGTTTACGGCCGGGGAGAAGCGAGCAGTACTTC.

This clone was detected once. The chain is built from TRBV28 and TRBJ1-2; the D is unclear. The germline V gene has CDR1 MDHEN and CDR2 SYDVKM. V lost 1 base and J lost 4, with 7 bases in between. There are 13 residues in the CDR3. The CDR3 spells CASSLSQSYGYTF. The CDR3 bases are TGTGCCAGCAGTTTATCACAGAGCTATGGCTACACCTTC.

The V and J genes are TRBV7-8 and TRBJ2-7, with 12 bases identical to TRBD2. The V and J ends lost 1 base and 2 bases, in that order; junction bases with no gene match: 3. CDR1 SGHVS and CDR2 FQNEAQ come from the germline V gene. The CDR3 length is 16 residues. This chain's CDR3 is CASSLGLAGATYEQYF. The CDR3 DNA reads as TGTGCCAGCAGCTTAGGACTAGCGGGGGCAACCTACGAGCAGTACTTC.

The V gene is TRBV7-9, the J gene TRBJ1-1; D perhaps matches TRBD1 (5 bases). Per germline, CDR1 SEHNR and CDR2 FQNEAQ (reference sequence). With 5 bases removed from V and 1 base from J, the gap between germline ends came to 11 bases. This CDR3 is built from 14 residues. CDR3 nucleotide sequence: TGTGCCAGCAGCCCCCCCCAGGGGAACACTGAAGCTTTCTTT. It is translated as CASSPPQGNTEAFF.

Only one count was recorded for this clone. This chain connects TRBV3-1 (or the pseudogene TRBV3-2) to TRBJ1-2; possible D gene TRBD1, 5 bases. The CDR3 has 12 residues. Trimming took 5 bases from V and 3 from J, leaving 7 bases between them. Per germline, CDR1 LGHDT and CDR2 YNNKEL (reference sequence). CDR3 nucleotide sequence: TGTGCCAGCAGCTCGGGGGACTATGGCTACACCTTC. It yields the protein CASSSGDYGYTF.

CDR3 residues: CASSQSGIETQYF. Here the CDR3 DNA reads TGTGCCAGCAGTCAATCAGGGATAGAGACCCAGTACTTC. V gene TRBV6-5 combines with J gene TRBJ2-5, with D possibly TRBD1 on 5 matching bases. The CDR3 has 13 amino acids. CDR1 MNHEY and CDR2 SVGAGI come from the germline V gene. The V gene lost 5 bases and the J gene lost 4 bases, with 11 bases spanning the gap.

The gene calls are TRBV3-1 (or the pseudogene TRBV3-2) and TRBJ2-7, with 9 positions matching TRBD1. CDR3 length equals 14 residues. Unmatched junction bases numbered 7, after V lost 5 bases and J lost 5 bases. CDR1 and CDR2 from the germline V gene are LGHDT and YNNKEL (reference sequence). The CDR3 here is CASSFRDRAHEQYF. DNA for the CDR3: TGTGCCAGCAGCTTCCGGGACAGGGCCCACGAGCAGTACTTC.

This chain links TRBV7-9 with TRBJ2-5; 8 nucleotides agree with TRBD1. The CDR3 consists of 17 residues. Germline V lookup: CDR1 SEHNR, CDR2 FQNEAQ (reference sequence). V lost 7 bases, J lost 4 bases, and 17 bases stayed unmatched. The CDR3 nucleotides read TGTGCCAGCACCTCGGACAGGGAGAGGGGAGCGGGAGAGACCCAGTACTTC. This sequence encodes CASTSDRERGAGETQYF.

This sequence joins TRBV6-5 and TRBJ1-1, with D possibly TRBD1 on 5 matching bases. Germline V CDR1 and CDR2: MNHEY, SVGAGI. Between the trimmed V and J ends, which lost 6 bases and 7 bases, there was a span of 9 bases. The CDR3 contains 11 residues. The CDR3 DNA reads TGTGCCAGCAGCTGGGGGGTTGAAGCTTTCTTT. This encodes CASSWGVEAFF.

This sequence joins TRBV29-1 and TRBJ1-4, with TRBD1 identical over 9 bases. The CDR3 is 13 residues long. Germline CDR1 and CDR2: SQVTM and ANQGSEA. Trimming cost V 6 bases and J 8 bases; bases outside gene matches: 7. CDR3 DNA sequence: TGCAGCGTCGGGACAGGGTTTAAGGAAAAACTGTTTTTT. Translated: CSVGTGFKEKLFF.

CDR3 protein: CASSDTGTGGTEAFF. The CDR3 nucleotides are TGTGCCAGCAGCGACACCGGGACAGGGGGCACTGAAGCTTTCTTT. The J gene is TRBJ1-1, the V gene TRBV5-8; 11 nucleotides agree with TRBD1. This CDR3 has 15 amino acids. Per germline, CDR1 SGHTS and CDR2 YDEGEE. The J segment lost 4 bases and the V segment lost 4 bases, leaving 6 bases of the junction unmatched.

This sequence joins TRBV3-1 (or the pseudogene TRBV3-2) and TRBJ1-1, with 10 bases aligning to TRBD1. V shed 1 base and J 11 bases; nucleotides not matched to a gene: 13. The CDR3 sequence is 16 residues long. Looked up from germline, CDR1 is LGHDT and CDR2 is YNNKEL (reference sequence). The CDR3 coding sequence is TGTGCCAGCAGCCAAGTGGGCACCGGGACAGGGGACTTGGCTTTCTTT. Translated: CASSQVGTGTGDLAFF.

This clone appeared a few times. The chain links TRBV19 to TRBJ1-2; 7 nucleotides agree with TRBD1. The CDR3 has 14 amino acids. CDR1 is LNHDA and CDR2 is SQIVND in the germline V gene (reference sequence). V shed 5 bases and J 4 bases; nucleotides not matched to a gene: 7. As DNA, the CDR3 is TGTGCCAGTAGTTCGACAGGGCCGGGCTATGGCTACACCTTC. Amino acids: CASSSTGPGYGYTF.

This chain links TRBV10-3 with TRBJ1-1; 7 bases line up with TRBD1. The V segment lost 8 bases and the J segment 7 bases; nucleotides outside the gene matches: 10. Germline loops: CDR1 ENHRY, CDR2 SYGVKD. This CDR3 contains 13 residues. CDR3 region: CAIARQGRNEAFF. DNA of the CDR3: TGTGCCATCGCCCGACAGGGTAGAAATGAAGCTTTCTTT.

The count of this clone is one. The rearrangement joins TRBV11-2 to TRBJ2-3, with no clear D. CDR1 and CDR2 from the germline V gene are SGHAT and FQNNGV. The CDR3 runs 14 residues. Trimming took 4 bases from V and 0 from J, leaving 8 bases between them. Here the CDR3 DNA reads TGTGCCAGCAGCTACCCAGTAAGCACAGATACGCAGTATTTT. Its translation is CASSYPVSTDTQYF.

The V gene is TRBV6-2 or TRBV6-3, the J gene TRBJ2-5; 8 bases align to TRBD2. The CDR3 is 16 amino acids. V lost 4 bases to trimming and J lost 1 base; unmatched junction nucleotides: 8. Germline CDR1 MNHEY, CDR2 SVGEGT. The CDR3 here is CASSSLVRGGQETQYF. As DNA, the CDR3 is TGTGCCAGCAGTTCACTAGTCCGGGGGGGCCAAGAGACCCAGTACTTC.

The V gene is TRBV7-9, the J gene TRBJ1-6, with TRBD1 matching 7 bases. This CDR3 is built from 14 residues. The ends lost 5 bases at V and 8 bases at J; junction bases unmatched: 6. Germline V lookup: CDR1 SEHNR, CDR2 FQNEAQ (reference sequence). CDR3 in DNA: TGTGCCAGCAGCCTCCGGGACAGCGATTCACCCCTCCACTTT. It specifies CASSLRDSDSPLHF.

This clone is a singleton in its sample. The CDR3 nucleotides read TGTGCCAGCACCAACCAGGGGACGAACACTGAAGCTTTCTTT. This sequence encodes CASTNQGTNTEAFF. The chain links TRBV7-9 to TRBJ1-1, with D perhaps matching TRBD1 (6 bases). CDR1 and CDR2 from the germline V gene are SEHNR and FQNEAQ (reference sequence). This CDR3 comprises 14 residues. V lost 7 bases to trimming and J lost 1 base, with 13 bases between them.

This rearrangement joins TRBV7-9 to TRBJ1-6, with a tentative D call TRBD1 (6 bases). Per the germline V gene, CDR1 is SEHNR and CDR2 is FQNEAQ (reference sequence). The V end lost 5 bases, the J end lost 7 bases, and 18 bases lay between the germline ends. The CDR3 is made up of 16 amino acids. CDR3 bases: TGTGCCAGCAGCCCTAGTGGGGACATTGCCAATTCACCCCTCCACTTT. It translates to CASSPSGDIANSPLHF.

V is TRBV12-3 or TRBV12-4 and J is TRBJ1-2; 7 positions agree with TRBD1. Trimming at V came to 6 bases and at J to 1 base, leaving 2 bases not matched to a gene. CDR3 length: 13 residues. The CDR3 here is CASSRDSNYGYTF. The CDR3 DNA reads as TGTGCCAGCAGCCGGGACAGTAACTATGGCTACACCTTC.

The table lists this clone with many counts. Different DNA sequences within this sample yield the same CDR3. J is TRBJ2-7 and V is TRBV28; D may be TRBD2 (5 bases). CDR3 length: 13 residues. Per germline, CDR1 MDHEN and CDR2 SYDVKM. V was cut by 7 bases and J by 2 bases, with 12 bases left in between. CDR3 DNA: TGTGCCAGCAAGGCCCCGGGGACCTACGAGCAGTACTTC. It yields the protein CASKAPGTYEQYF.

The V gene is TRBV6-5, the J gene TRBJ1-1, with D hard to call. This CDR3 has 11 residues. The germline V gene encodes CDR1 MNHEY and CDR2 SVGAGI. The V end was cut by 7 bases, the J end by 4 bases, with 7 bases between. CDR3 sequence reads: CASILPTEAFF. CDR3 bases: TGTGCCAGCATACTCCCCACTGAAGCTTTCTTT.